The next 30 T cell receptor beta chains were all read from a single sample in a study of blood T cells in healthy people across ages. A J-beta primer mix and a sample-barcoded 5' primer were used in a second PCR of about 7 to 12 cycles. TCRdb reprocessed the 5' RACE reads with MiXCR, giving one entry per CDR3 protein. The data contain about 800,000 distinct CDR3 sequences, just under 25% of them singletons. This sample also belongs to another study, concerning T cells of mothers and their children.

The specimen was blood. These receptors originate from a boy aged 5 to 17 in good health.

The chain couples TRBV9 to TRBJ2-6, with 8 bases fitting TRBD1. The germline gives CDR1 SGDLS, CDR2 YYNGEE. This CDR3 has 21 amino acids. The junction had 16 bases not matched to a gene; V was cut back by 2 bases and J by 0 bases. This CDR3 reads CASSVPKDRARLSSGANVLTF. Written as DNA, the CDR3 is TGTGCCAGCAGCGTCCCTAAGGACAGGGCAAGACTTAGCTCTGGGGCCAACGTCCTGACTTTC. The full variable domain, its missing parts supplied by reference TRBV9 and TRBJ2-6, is DSGVTQTPKHLITATGQRVTLRCSPRSGDLSVYWYQQSLDQGLQFLIQYYNGEERAKGNILERFSAQQFPDLHSELNLSSLELGDSALYFCASSVPKDRARLSSGANVLTFGAGSRLTVL.

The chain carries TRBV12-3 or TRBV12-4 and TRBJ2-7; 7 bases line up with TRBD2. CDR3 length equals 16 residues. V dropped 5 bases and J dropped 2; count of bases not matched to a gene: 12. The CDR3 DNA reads TGTGCCAGCAGTCCACTCAGGGCGGGGAGGGCCTACGAGCAGTACTTC. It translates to CASSPLRAGRAYEQYF.

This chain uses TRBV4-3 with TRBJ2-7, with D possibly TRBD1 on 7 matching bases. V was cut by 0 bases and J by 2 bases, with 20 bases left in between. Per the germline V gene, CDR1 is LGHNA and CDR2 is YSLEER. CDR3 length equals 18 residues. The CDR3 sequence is CASSQDRPGGRPTYEQYF. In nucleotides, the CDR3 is TGCGCCAGCAGCCAAGATAGGCCAGGGGGGCGCCCCACCTACGAGCAGTACTTC.

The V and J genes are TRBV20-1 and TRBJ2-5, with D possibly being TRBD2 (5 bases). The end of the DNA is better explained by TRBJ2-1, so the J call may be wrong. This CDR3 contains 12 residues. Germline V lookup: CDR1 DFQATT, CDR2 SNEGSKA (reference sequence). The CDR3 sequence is CSAYRDPNEQFF. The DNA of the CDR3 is TGCAGTGCTTACCGGGATCCCAATGAGCAGTTCTTC.

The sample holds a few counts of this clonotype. The CDR3 DNA reads as TGTGCCAGCCGCCCAGCGGGGCGCACAGATACGCAGTATTTT. The encoded protein is CASRPAGRTDTQYF. The chain joins TRBV12-3 or TRBV12-4 to TRBJ2-3; 7 bases match TRBD2. This CDR3 has 14 residues. The V segment lost 8 bases and the J segment 1 base; nucleotides outside the gene matches: 6.

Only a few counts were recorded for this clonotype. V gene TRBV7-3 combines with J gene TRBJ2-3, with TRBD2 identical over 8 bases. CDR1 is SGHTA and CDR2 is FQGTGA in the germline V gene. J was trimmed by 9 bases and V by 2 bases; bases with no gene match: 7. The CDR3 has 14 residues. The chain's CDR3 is CASSLAGGGDTQYF. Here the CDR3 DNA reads TGTGCCAGCAGCTTAGCGGGGGGCGGCGACACGCAGTATTTT.

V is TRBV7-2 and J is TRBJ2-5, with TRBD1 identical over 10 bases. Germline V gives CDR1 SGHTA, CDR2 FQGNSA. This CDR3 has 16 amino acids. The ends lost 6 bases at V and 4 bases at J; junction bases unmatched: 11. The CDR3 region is CASSFTGTGVTETQYF. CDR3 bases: TGTGCCAGCAGTTTTACCGGGACAGGGGTAACAGAGACCCAGTACTTC.

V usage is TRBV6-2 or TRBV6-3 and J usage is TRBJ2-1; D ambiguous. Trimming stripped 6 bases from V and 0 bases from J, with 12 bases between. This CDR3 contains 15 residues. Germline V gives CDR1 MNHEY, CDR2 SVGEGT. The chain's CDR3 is CASRTGPSSYNEQFF. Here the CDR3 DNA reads TGTGCCAGCAGAACCGGACCGAGCTCCTACAATGAGCAGTTCTTC.

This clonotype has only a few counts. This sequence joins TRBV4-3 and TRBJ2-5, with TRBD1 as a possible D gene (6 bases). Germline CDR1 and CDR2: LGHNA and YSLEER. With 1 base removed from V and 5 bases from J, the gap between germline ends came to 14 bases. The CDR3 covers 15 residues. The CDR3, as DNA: TGCGCCAGCAGCCAAGTTGATCAGGGGTTGGAGACCCAGTACTTC. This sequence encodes CASSQVDQGLETQYF.

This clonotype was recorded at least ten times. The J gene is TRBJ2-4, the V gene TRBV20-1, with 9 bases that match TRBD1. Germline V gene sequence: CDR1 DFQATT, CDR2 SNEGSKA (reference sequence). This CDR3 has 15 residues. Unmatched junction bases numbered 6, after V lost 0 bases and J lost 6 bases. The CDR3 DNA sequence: TGCAGTGCTAGAGATCCCCGGACAGGGGCAAACATTCAGTACTTC. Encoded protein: CSARDPRTGANIQYF.

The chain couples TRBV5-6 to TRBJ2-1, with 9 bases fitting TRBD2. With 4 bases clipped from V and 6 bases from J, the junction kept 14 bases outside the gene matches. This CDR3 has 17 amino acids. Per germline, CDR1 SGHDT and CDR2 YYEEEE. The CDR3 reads CASSRGAGGRRVNEQFF. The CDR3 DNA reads TGTGCCAGCAGCCGAGGAGCGGGGGGCCGGCGGGTCAATGAGCAGTTCTTC.

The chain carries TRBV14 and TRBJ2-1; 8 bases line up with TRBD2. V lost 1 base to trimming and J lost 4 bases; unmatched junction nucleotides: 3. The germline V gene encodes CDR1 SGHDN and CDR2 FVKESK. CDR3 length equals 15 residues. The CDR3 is CASSQGAGAYNEQFF. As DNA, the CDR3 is TGTGCCAGCAGCCAAGGAGCGGGAGCGTACAATGAGCAGTTCTTC. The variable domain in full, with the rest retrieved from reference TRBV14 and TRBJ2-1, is EAGVTQFPSHSVIEKGQTVTLRCDPISGHDNLYWYRRVMGKEIKFLLHFVKESKQDESGMPNNRFLAERTGGTYSTLKVQPAELEDSGVYFCASSQGAGAYNEQFFGPGTRLTVL.

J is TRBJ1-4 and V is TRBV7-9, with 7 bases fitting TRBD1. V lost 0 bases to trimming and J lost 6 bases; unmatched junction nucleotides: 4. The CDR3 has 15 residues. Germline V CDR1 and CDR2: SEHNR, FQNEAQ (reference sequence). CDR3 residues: CASSLARGGYEKLFF. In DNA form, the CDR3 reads TGTGCCAGCAGCTTAGCGAGAGGGGGCTATGAAAAACTGTTTTTT. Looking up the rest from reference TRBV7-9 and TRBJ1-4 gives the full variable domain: DTGVSQNPRHKITKRGQNVTFRCDPISEHNRLYWYRQTLGQGPEFLTYFQNEAQLEKSRLLSDRFSAERPKGSFSTLEIQRTEQGDSAMYLCASSLARGGYEKLFFGSGTQLSVL.

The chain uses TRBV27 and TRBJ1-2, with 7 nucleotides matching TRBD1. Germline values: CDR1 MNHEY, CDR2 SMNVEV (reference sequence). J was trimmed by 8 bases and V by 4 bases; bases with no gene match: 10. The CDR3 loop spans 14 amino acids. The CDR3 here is CASSWNRGIDGYTF. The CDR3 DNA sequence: TGTGCCAGCAGTTGGAACAGGGGAATTGACGGCTACACCTTC.

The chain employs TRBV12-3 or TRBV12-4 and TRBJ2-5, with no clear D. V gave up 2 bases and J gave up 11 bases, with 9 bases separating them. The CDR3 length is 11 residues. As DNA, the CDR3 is TGTGCCAGCAGTTTATGGCAAGAGCAGTACTTC. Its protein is CASSLWQEQYF.

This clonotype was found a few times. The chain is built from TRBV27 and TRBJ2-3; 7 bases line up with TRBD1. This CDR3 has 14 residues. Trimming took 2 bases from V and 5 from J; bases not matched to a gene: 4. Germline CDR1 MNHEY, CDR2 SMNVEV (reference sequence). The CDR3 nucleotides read TGTGCCAGCAGTTTAAACCAGGGGGAAGATACGCAGTATTTT. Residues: CASSLNQGEDTQYF.

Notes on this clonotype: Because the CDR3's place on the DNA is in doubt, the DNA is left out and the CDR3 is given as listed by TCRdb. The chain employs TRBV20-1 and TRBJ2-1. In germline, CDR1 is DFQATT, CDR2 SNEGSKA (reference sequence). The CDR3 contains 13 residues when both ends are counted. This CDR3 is CSATFGAYNEQFF.

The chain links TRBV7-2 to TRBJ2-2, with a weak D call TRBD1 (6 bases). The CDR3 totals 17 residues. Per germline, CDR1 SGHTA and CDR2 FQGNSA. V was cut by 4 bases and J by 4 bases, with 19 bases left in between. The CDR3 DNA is TGTGCCAGCAGCTCCCCGCAAGGGGGTACGGCCACCGGGGAGCTGTTTTTT. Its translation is CASSSPQGGTATGELFF.

CDR3 nucleotides: TGTGCCAGCAGTCCCCACGAAGTCGGCTGGTGGGAGCAGTTCTTC. Translation: CASSPHEVGWWEQFF. The rearrangement uses TRBV28 and TRBJ2-1; D is unclear. Trimming took 5 bases from V and 10 from J, leaving 21 bases between them. CDR1 is MDHEN and CDR2 is SYDVKM in the germline V gene. CDR3 length equals 15 residues. The whole variable domain, filled in from reference TRBV28 and TRBJ2-1, reads DVKVTQSSRYLVKRTGEKVFLECVQDMDHENMFWYRQDPGLGLRLIYFSYDVKMKEKGDIPEGYSVSREKKERFSLILESASTNQTSMYLCASSPHEVGWWEQFFGPGTRLTVL.

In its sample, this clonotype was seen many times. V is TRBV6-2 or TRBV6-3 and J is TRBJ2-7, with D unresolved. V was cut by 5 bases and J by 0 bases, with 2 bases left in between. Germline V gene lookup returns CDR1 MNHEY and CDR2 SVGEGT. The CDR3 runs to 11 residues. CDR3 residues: CASSISYEQYF. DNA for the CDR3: TGTGCCAGCAGTATCTCCTACGAGCAGTACTTC.

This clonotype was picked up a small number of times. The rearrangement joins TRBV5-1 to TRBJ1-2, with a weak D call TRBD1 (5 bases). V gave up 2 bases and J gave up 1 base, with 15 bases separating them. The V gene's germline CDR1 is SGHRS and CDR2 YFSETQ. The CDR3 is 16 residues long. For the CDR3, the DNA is TGCGCCAGCAGCTTCGACGGGACTTCCGTTAACTATGGCTACACCTTC. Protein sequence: CASSFDGTSVNYGYTF.

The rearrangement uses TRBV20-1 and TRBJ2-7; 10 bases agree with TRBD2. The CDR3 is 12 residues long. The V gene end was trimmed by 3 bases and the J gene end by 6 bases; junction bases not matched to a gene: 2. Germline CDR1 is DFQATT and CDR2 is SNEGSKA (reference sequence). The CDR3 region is CSASWTSGEQYF. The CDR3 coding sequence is TGCAGTGCTAGTTGGACTAGCGGCGAGCAGTACTTC.

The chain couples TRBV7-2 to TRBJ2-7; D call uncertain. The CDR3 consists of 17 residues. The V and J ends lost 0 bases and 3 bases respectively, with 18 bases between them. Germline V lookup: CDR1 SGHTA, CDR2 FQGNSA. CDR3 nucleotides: TGTGCCAGCAGCTTAGCGAATATCCAGGCGACGATCTACGAGCAGTACTTC. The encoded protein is CASSLANIQATIYEQYF.

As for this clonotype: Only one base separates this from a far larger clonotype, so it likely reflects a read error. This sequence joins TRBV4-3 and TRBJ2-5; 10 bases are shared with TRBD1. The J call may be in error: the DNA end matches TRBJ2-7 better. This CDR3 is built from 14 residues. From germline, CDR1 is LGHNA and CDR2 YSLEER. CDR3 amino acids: CASSQGQGAFEQYF. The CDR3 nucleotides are TGCGCCAGCAGCCAAGGACAGGGGGCCTTCGAGCAGTACTTC.

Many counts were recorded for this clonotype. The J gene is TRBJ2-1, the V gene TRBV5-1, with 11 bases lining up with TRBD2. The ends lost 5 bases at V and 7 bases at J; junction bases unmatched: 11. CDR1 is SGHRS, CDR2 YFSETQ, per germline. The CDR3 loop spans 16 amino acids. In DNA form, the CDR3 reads TGCGCCAGCAGACCGCACCTAGCGGGAGGAGGTAATGAGCAGTTCTTC. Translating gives CASRPHLAGGGNEQFF.

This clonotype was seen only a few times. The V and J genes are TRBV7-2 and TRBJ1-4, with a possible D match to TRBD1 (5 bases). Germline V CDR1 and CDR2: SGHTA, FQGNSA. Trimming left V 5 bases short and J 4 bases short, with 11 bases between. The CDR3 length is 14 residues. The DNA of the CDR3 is TGTGCCAGCAGCCAGAGGGGTCGTAATGAAAAACTGTTTTTT. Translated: CASSQRGRNEKLFF.

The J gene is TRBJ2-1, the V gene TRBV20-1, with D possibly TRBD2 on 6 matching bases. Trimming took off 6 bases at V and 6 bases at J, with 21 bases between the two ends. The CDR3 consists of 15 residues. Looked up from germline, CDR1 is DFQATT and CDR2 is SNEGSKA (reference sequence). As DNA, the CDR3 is TGCAGTGCGGAAATAGCGGCTCAATTCCGCAATGAGCAGTTCTTC. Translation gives CSAEIAAQFRNEQFF.

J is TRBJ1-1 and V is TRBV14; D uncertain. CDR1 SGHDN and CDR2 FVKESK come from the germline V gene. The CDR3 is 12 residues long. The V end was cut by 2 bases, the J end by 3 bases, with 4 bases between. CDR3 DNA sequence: TGTGCCAGCAGCCAAAAGCACACTGAAGCTTTCTTT. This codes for CASSQKHTEAFF. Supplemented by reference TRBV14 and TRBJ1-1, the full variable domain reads EAGVTQFPSHSVIEKGQTVTLRCDPISGHDNLYWYRRVMGKEIKFLLHFVKESKQDESGMPNNRFLAERTGGTYSTLKVQPAELEDSGVYFCASSQKHTEAFFGQGTRLTVV.

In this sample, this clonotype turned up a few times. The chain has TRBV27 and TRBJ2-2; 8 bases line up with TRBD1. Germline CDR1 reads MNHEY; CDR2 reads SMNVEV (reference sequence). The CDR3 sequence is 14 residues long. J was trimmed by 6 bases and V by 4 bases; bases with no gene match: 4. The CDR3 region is CASSYQGASGELFF. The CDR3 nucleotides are TGTGCCAGCAGTTACCAGGGGGCTTCCGGGGAGCTGTTTTTT.

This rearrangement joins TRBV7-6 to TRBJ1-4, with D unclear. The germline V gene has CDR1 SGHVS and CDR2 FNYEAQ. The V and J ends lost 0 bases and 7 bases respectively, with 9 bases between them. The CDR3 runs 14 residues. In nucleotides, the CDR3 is TGTGCCAGCAGCTTAGCGGGGATGACTGAAAAACTGTTTTTT. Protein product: CASSLAGMTEKLFF.